Below are 3 T cell receptor beta chains sequenced from a single sample in a study of blood T cell repertoires in COVID-19. Produced via immunoSEQ multiplex PCR; TCRdb's table is partial and in-frame only. Among under 45,000 clones listed, around 80% were seen once. The source material was peripheral blood. Source of these receptors: a woman aged 80 or older with active or convalescent COVID-19.

A few counts support this clone. This chain links TRBV28 with TRBJ1-1, with D maybe TRBD1 (6 bases). CDR1 and CDR2 from the germline V gene are MDHEN and SYDVKM. CDR3 length: 17 amino acids. V lost 5 bases, J lost 2 bases, and 21 bases lay in between. The CDR3 nucleotides read TGTGCCAGCAGTGGTGCGGGGGGCGTGGGGTTAAACACTGAAGCTTTCTTT. Protein: CASSGAGGVGLNTEAFF.

The J gene is TRBJ2-1, the V gene TRBV3-1 (or the pseudogene TRBV3-2), with TRBD2 matching 10 bases. This CDR3 spans 16 amino acids. V dropped 0 bases and J dropped 12; count of bases not matched to a gene: 11. Per germline, CDR1 LGHDT and CDR2 YNNKEL (reference sequence). CDR3 residues: CASSQDLASGSVGQFF. The DNA for the CDR3 is TGTGCCAGCAGCCAAGATTTGGCTAGCGGGAGTGTAGGGCAGTTCTTC.

The chain has TRBV21-1 and TRBJ1-4. TRBV21-1 has pseudogene status. This CDR3 has 13 amino acids. CDR3 in amino acids: CASSKGGGEKLFF. For the CDR3, the DNA is TGTGCCAGCAGCAAAGGCGGGGGTGAAAAACTGTTTTTT.